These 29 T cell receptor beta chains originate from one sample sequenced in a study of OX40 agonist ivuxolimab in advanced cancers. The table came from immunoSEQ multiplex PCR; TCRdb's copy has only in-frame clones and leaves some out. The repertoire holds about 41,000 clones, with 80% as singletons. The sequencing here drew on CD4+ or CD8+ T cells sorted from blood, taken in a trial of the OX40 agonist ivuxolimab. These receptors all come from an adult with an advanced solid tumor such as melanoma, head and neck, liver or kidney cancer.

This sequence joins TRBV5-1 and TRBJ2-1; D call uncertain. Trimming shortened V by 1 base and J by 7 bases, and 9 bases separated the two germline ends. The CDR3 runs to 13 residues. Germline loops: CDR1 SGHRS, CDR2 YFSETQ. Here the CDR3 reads CASSLSSLNEQFF. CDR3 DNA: TGCGCCAGCAGCTTGAGTAGTTTAAATGAGCAGTTCTTC.

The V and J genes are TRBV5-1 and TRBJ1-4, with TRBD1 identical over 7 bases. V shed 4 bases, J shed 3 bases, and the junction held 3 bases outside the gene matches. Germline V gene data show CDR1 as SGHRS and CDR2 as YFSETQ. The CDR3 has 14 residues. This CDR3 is CASSAGTANEKLFF. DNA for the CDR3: TGCGCCAGCAGCGCCGGGACAGCTAATGAAAAACTGTTTTTT.

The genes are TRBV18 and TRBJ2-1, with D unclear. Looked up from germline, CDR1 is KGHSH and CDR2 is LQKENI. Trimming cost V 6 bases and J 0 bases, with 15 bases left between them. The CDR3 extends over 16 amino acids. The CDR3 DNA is TGTGCCAGCTCTCCCCCGGCTTCGGGCTCCTACAATGAGCAGTTCTTC. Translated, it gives CASSPPASGSYNEQFF.

The CDR3 DNA reads TGTGCCAGCTCACCAGAGGCGGGCTTTACAGATACGCAGTATTTT. It is translated as CASSPEAGFTDTQYF. This chain uses TRBV18 with TRBJ2-3, with D perhaps matching TRBD2 (5 bases). This CDR3 region has 15 residues. The V end lost 2 bases, the J end lost 3 bases, and 12 bases lay between the germline ends. Per the germline V gene, CDR1 is KGHSH and CDR2 is LQKENI.

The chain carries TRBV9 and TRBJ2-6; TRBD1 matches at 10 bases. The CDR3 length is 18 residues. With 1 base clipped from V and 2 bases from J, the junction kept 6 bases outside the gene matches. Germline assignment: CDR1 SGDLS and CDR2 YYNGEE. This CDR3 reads CASSVKLGQGTGANVLTF. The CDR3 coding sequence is TGTGCCAGCAGCGTAAAATTGGGACAGGGGACTGGGGCCAACGTCCTGACTTTC.

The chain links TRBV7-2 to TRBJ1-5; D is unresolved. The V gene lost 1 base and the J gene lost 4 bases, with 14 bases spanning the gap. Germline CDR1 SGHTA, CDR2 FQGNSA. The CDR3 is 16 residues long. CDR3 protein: CASSLGHGGWNQPQHF. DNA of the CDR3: TGTGCCAGCAGCTTAGGACATGGAGGGTGGAATCAGCCCCAGCATTTT.

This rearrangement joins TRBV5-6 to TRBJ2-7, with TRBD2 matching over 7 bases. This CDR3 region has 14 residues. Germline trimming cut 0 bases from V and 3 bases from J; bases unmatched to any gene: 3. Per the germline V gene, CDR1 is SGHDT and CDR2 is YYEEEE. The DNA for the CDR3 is TGTGCCAGCAGCTTGGGACTAGCATACTACGAGCAGTACTTC. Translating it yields CASSLGLAYYEQYF.

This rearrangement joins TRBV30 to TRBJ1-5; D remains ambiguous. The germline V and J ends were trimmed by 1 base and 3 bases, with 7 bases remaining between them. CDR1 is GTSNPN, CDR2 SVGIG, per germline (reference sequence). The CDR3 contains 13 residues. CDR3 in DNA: TGTGCCTGGAGTGCAGGCGTCAATCAGCCCCAGCATTTT. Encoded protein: CAWSAGVNQPQHF.

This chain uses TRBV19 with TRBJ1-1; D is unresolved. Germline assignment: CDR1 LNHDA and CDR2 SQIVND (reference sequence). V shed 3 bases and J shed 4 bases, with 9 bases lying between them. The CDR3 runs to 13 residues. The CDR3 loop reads CASSMIGSTEAFF. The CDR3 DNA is TGTGCCAGTAGTATGATAGGGTCCACTGAAGCTTTCTTT.

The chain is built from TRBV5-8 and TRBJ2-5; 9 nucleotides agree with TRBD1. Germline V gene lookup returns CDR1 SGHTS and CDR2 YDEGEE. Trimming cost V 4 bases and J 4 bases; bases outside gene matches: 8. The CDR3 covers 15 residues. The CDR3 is CASSKTGGGRETQYF. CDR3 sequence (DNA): TGTGCCAGCAGCAAGACAGGGGGGGGGAGAGAGACCCAGTACTTC.

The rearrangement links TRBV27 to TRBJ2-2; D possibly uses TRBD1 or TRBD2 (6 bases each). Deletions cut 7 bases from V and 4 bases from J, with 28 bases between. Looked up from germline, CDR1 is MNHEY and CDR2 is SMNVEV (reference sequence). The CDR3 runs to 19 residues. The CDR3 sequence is CASTAEWGADPTGTGELFF. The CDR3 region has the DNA TGTGCCAGCACTGCCGAGTGGGGGGCGGATCCGACGGGCACCGGGGAGCTGTTTTTT.

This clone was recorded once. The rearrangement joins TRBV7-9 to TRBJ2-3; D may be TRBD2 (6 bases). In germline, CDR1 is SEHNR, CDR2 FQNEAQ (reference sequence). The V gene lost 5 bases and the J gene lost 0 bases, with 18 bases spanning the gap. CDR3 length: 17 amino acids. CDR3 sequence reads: CASSPWERLESTDTQYF. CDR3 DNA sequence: TGTGCCAGCAGCCCATGGGAGAGACTAGAAAGCACAGATACGCAGTATTTT.

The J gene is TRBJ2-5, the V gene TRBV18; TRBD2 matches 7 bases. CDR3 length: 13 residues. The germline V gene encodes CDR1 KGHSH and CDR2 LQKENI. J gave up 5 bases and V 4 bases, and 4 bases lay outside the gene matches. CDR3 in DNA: TGTGCCAGCTCACTCGGGACTAAGGAGACCCAGTACTTC. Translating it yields CASSLGTKETQYF.

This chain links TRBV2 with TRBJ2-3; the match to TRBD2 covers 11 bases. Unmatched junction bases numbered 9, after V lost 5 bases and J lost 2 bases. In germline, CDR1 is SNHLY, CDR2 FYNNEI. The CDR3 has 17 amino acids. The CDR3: CASSSPIAGGITDTQYF. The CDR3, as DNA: TGTGCCAGCAGTTCACCCATAGCGGGAGGGATCACAGATACGCAGTATTTT.

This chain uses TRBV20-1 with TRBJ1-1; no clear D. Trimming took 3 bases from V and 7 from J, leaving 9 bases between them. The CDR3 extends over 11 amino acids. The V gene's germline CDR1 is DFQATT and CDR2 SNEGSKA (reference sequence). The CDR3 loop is CSASLQLEAFF. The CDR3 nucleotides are TGCAGTGCTAGTCTCCAGCTTGAAGCTTTCTTT.

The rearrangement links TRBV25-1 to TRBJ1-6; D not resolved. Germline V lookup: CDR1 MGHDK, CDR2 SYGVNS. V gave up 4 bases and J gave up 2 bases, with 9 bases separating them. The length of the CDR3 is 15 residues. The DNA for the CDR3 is TGTGCCAGCAGTGTGGCGACACCCTATAATTCACCCCTCCACTTT. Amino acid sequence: CASSVATPYNSPLHF.

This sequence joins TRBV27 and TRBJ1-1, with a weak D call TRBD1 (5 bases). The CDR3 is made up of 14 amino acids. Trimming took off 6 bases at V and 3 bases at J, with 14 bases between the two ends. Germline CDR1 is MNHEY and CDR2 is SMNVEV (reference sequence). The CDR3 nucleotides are TGTGCCAGCAGCCGGAGGGGTCAATACACTGAAGCTTTCTTT. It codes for CASSRRGQYTEAFF.

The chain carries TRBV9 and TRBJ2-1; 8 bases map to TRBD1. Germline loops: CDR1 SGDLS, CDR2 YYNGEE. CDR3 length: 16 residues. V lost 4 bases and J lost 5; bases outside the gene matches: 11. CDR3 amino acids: CASSPRGLSSNNEQFF. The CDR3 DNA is TGTGCCAGCAGCCCCAGGGGGCTTTCGAGTAACAATGAGCAGTTCTTC.

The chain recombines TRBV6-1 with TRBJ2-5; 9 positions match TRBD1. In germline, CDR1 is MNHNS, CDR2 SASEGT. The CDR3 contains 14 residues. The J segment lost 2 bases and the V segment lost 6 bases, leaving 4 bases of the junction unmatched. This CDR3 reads CASSATGGQETQYF. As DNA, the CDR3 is TGTGCCAGCAGCGCGACAGGGGGTCAAGAGACCCAGTACTTC.

DNA for the CDR3: TGTGCCAGCAGCGACGGGGGACCGTTAACTTTCTTT. Translated, it gives CASSDGGPLTFF. The rearrangement links TRBV9 to TRBJ1-1; D possibly corresponds to TRBD1 (5 bases). The germline V gene encodes CDR1 SGDLS and CDR2 YYNGEE. V gave up 3 bases and J gave up 12 bases, with 15 bases separating them. CDR3 length equals 12 residues.

CDR3 residues: CASSAGQGTSYEQYF. As DNA, the CDR3 is TGCGCCAGCAGCGCGGGACAGGGGACTTCCTACGAGCAGTACTTC. The chain is built from TRBV5-1 and TRBJ2-7, with TRBD1 matching over 10 bases. From germline, CDR1 is SGHRS and CDR2 YFSETQ. The CDR3 has 15 amino acids. The J segment lost 1 base and the V segment lost 4 bases, leaving 5 bases of the junction unmatched.

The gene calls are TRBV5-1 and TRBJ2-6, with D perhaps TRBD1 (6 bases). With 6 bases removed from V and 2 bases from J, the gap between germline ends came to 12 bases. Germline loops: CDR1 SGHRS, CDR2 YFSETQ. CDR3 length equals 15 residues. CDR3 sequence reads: CASTLGAAGANVLTF. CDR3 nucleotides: TGCGCCAGCACCCTGGGGGCTGCTGGGGCCAACGTCCTGACTTTC.

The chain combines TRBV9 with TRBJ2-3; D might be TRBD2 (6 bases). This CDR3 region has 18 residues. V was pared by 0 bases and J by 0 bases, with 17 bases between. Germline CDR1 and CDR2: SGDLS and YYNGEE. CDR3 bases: TGTGCCAGCAGCGTAGCGGGAGCGAATCCCCTTAGCACAGATACGCAGTATTTT. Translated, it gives CASSVAGANPLSTDTQYF.

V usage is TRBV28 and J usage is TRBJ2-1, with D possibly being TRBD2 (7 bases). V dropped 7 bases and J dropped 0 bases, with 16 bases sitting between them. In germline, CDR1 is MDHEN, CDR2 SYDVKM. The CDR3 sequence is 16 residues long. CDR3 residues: CASTPGGASSYNEQFF. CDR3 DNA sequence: TGTGCCAGCACCCCTGGGGGGGCCAGCTCCTACAATGAGCAGTTCTTC.

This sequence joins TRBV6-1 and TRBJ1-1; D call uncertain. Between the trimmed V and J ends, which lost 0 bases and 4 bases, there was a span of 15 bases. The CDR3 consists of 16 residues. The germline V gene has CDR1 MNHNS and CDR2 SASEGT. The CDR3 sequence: CASSEALPSYTTEAFF. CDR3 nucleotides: TGTGCCAGCAGTGAAGCGCTTCCGTCTTACACCACTGAAGCTTTCTTT.

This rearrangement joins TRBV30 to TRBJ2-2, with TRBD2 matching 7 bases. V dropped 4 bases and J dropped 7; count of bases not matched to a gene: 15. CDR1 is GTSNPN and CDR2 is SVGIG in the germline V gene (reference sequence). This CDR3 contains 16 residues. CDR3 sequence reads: CAWTQYAGAVNGELFF. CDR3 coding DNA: TGTGCCTGGACTCAATACGCGGGAGCGGTAAACGGGGAGCTGTTTTTT.

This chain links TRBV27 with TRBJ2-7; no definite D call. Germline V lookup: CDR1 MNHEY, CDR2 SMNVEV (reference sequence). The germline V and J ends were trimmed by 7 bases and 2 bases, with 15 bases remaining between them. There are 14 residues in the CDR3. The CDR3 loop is CASNADRPPYEQYF. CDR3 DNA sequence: TGTGCCAGCAATGCGGACCGACCCCCCTACGAGCAGTACTTC.

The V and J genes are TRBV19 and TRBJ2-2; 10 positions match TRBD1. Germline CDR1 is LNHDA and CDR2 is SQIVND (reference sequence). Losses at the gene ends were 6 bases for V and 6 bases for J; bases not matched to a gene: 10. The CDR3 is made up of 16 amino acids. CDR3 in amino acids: CASRTGGVKFPGELFF. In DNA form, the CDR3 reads TGTGCCAGTAGGACAGGGGGCGTCAAGTTCCCCGGGGAGCTGTTTTTT.

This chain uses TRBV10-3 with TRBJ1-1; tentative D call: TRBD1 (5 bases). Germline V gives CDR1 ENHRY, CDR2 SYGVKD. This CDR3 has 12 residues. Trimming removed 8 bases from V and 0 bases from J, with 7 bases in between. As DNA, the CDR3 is TGTGCCATCGGGGGAATGAACACTGAAGCTTTCTTT. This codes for CAIGGMNTEAFF.